Below, 28 T cell receptor delta chains from the same sample are listed, as sequenced in a study of gamma-delta chains in newborns, infants, children. TCRdb called clones anew from the reads with CATT. This table holds about 7,600 delta-chain clones, about 0.66% found once. The specimen sequenced was blood. The receptor set was obtained from a child who was a newborn, infant or young child, either healthy, febrile or measles-vaccinated (not recorded which).

This clone showed up just a few times. A read error likely explains why the TCRdb protein, taken from a much larger clone, differs from this DNA's translation at residue 9; the protein shown is translated from the DNA. The chain joins TRDV2 to TRDJ1, with 10 bases matching TRDD3. The CDR3 spans 14 residues. With 0 bases clipped from V and 7 bases from J, the junction kept 4 bases outside the gene matches. Germline V CDR1 and CDR2: GEAIGNYY, EKD. The CDR3 here is CACDTWGIHSKLIF. Here the CDR3 DNA reads TGTGCCTGTGACACCTGGGGGATACATAGTAAACTCATCTTT.

With respect to this clone: The protein TCRdb gives is from a much larger clone and does not agree with this DNA's translation at residue 7, likely a read error; the protein shown here comes from the DNA. This chain joins TRDV2 and TRDJ1; a weak D match, TRDD3 (5 bases). CDR3 length: 18 amino acids. V was pared by 3 bases and J by 0 bases, with 22 bases between. Germline-derived CDR1 and CDR2 are GEAIGNYY and EKD. In nucleotides, the CDR3 is TGTGCCTGTGACCTCATGTGGGGCTTTCCCCTGTACACCGATAAACTCATCTTT. It codes for CACDLMWGFPLYTDKLIF.

On this clone: TCRdb lists the protein of a much larger clone for this DNA, which differs at residue 19, so this is likely a read error; the protein given here is translated from the DNA itself. The V and J genes are TRDV2 and TRDJ3; TRDD3 aligns across 12 bases. The CDR3 runs 21 residues. CDR1 is GEAIGNYY, CDR2 EKD, per germline. DNA of the CDR3: TGTGCCTGTGACATGGTGGGGAATACTGGGGGATACTCCTGGGACACCCGACAGGTGTTTTTC. It is translated as CACDMVGNTGGYSWDTRQVFF.

This sequence joins TRDV3 and TRDJ1; 9 bases agree with TRDD3. J gave up 6 bases and V 5 bases, and 25 bases lay outside the gene matches. Germline CDR1 and CDR2: TVYSNPD and GDNSRS (reference sequence). CDR3 length: 18 residues. The CDR3 sequence is CAPTPPTSTGGLTNKLIF. For the CDR3, the DNA is TGTGCCCCCACGCCTCCTACAAGTACTGGGGGACTGACCAATAAACTCATCTTT.

This clone was picked up a small number of times. A far larger clone lies a single base away; this is likely a read error. V and J are TRDV2 and TRDJ2, with D tentatively TRDD3 (6 bases). V lost 5 bases and J 4 bases, leaving 16 bases between the germline ends. CDR1 is GEAIGNYY, CDR2 EKD, per germline. The length of the CDR3 is 15 residues. The CDR3 spells CACVRDNRSTAQLFF. CDR3 bases: TGTGCCTGTGTGCGGGATAACCGCTCGACAGCACAACTCTTCTTT.

This clone was seen only a few times. Its ends do not fully match the called genes, so a read error is possible. This chain connects TRDV2 to TRDJ3; 7 positions agree with TRDD3. This CDR3 has 18 amino acids. The germline V gene encodes CDR1 GEAIGNYY and CDR2 EKD. The CDR3 loop is CACGTVAGGSWDTRQMFF. CDR3 in DNA: TGTGCCTGTGGCACCGTGGCTGGGGGCTCATGGGACACCCGACAGATGTTTTTC.

With respect to this clone: TCRdb attributes to this sequence the protein of a much larger clone, which differs from the DNA translation at residue 5; a read error is likely, and the protein displayed is translated from the DNA. The J gene is TRDJ3, the V gene TRDV2; 10 positions match TRDD3. V lost 2 bases, J lost 0 bases, and 6 bases stayed unmatched. There are 19 residues in the CDR3. CDR1 is GEAIGNYY, CDR2 EKD, per germline. CDR3 residues: CACDIGGYGSSWDTRQMFF. As DNA, the CDR3 is TGTGCCTGTGACATCGGGGGATACGGGAGCTCCTGGGACACCCGACAGATGTTTTTC.

Notes on this clone: TCRdb's entry gives the protein of a much larger clone, which mismatches this DNA's translation at residue 15, likely from a read error; the protein reported here is translated from the DNA. The chain employs TRDV2 and TRDJ3, with D possibly matching TRDD3 (5 bases). This CDR3 region has 18 residues. The germline CDR1 and CDR2 sequences are GEAIGNYY and EKD. This chain's CDR3 is CACDTAEGSSWDTRRMFF. CDR3 coding DNA: TGTGCCTGTGACACGGCGGAGGGGAGCTCCTGGGACACCCGACGGATGTTTTTC.

This clone was counted between two and nine times. A far larger clone is one nucleotide away, so this likely arose from a read error. Different DNA sequences within this sample yield the same CDR3. This sequence joins TRDV2 and TRDJ3; 13 nucleotides agree with TRDD3. Trimming cost V 3 bases and J 6 bases; bases outside gene matches: 4. This CDR3 is built from 17 residues. Germline V gives CDR1 GEAIGNYY, CDR2 EKD. CDR3 nucleotide sequence: TGTGCCTGTGACGTACTGGGGGATACGCTGGACACCCGACAGATGTTTTTC. Translated: CACDVLGDTLDTRQMFF.

Notes on this clone: The protein given by TCRdb reflects a much larger clone and differs at residue 10 from this DNA's translation, likely from a read error; the protein shown is the DNA's translation. Other DNA sequences from this sample encode an identical CDR3 as well. The CDR3 region is CACDTVTGGTSSWDTRQMFF. As DNA, the CDR3 is TGTGCCTGTGACACCGTGACTGGGGGCACAAGCTCCTGGGACACCCGACAGATGTTTTTC. The chain recombines TRDV2 with TRDJ3; 8 bases fit TRDD3. The CDR3 consists of 20 residues. Trimming at V came to 0 bases and at J to 0 bases, leaving 9 bases not matched to a gene. Looked up from germline, CDR1 is GEAIGNYY and CDR2 is EKD.

This clone is categorized as medium-sized. This sequence joins TRDV2 and TRDJ3; the match to TRDD3 covers 10 bases. The J segment lost 0 bases and the V segment lost 3 bases, leaving 4 bases of the junction unmatched. The length of the CDR3 is 18 residues. Per the germline V gene, CDR1 is GEAIGNYY and CDR2 is EKD. The CDR3 protein is CACDLAGGYSWDTRQMFF. The CDR3 bases are TGTGCCTGTGACTTAGCTGGGGGATACTCCTGGGACACCCGACAGATGTTTTTC.

The sample holds a few counts of this clone. It is likely a read error: a sequence one base away is far more abundant. Different DNA sequences within this sample yield the same CDR3. This chain links TRDV2 with TRDJ1, with TRDD3 matching over 7 bases. CDR3 size: 14 residues. J gave up 5 bases and V 0 bases, and 5 bases lay outside the gene matches. Germline CDR1 reads GEAIGNYY; CDR2 reads EKD. The CDR3 sequence: CACDTWGTTDKLIF. The CDR3 nucleotides read TGTGCCTGTGACACCTGGGGGACCACTGATAAACTCATCTTT.

In this sample, this clone turned up a few times. The chain recombines TRDV2 with TRDJ3; no definite D call. CDR1 and CDR2 (germline): GEAIGNYY, EKD. Trimming took 0 bases from V and 2 from J, leaving 4 bases between them. This CDR3 contains 15 residues. CDR3 residues: CACDTAPWDTRQMFF. CDR3 nucleotide sequence: TGTGCCTGTGACACCGCCCCCTGGGACACCCGACAGATGTTTTTC.

A remark on this clone: The protein TCRdb gives is from a much larger clone and does not agree with this DNA's translation at residue 14, likely a read error; the protein shown here comes from the DNA. The gene calls are TRDV2 and TRDJ2; 10 bases align to TRDD3. The germline gives CDR1 GEAIGNYY, CDR2 EKD. The CDR3 consists of 18 residues. Here the CDR3 reads CACDNLLGDASLTTQLFF. CDR3 bases: TGTGCCTGTGACAACTTACTGGGGGATGCATCTTTGACAACACAACTCTTCTTT.

To note about this clone: A single base is all that separates this from a far larger clone, so a read error is likely. This sample includes further DNA sequences coding for the same CDR3. The J gene is TRDJ3, the V gene TRDV2; D not resolved. Germline assignment: CDR1 GEAIGNYY and CDR2 EKD. The CDR3 covers 18 residues. This CDR3 is CACDRVGRNSWDTRQMFF. Written as DNA, the CDR3 is TGTGCTTGTGACAGAGTGGGTCGGAACTCCTGGGACACCCGACAGATGTTTTTC.

With regard to this clone: This clone may be a read error of a much larger clone one base away. The chain employs TRDV2 and TRDJ3, with TRDD3 identical over 9 bases. The V gene's germline CDR1 is GEAIGNYY and CDR2 EKD. The CDR3 covers 18 residues. This CDR3 is CACDKYWGSSWDTRQTFF. In DNA, the CDR3 is TGTGCCTGTGACAAGTACTGGGGGAGCTCCTGGGACACCCGACAGACGTTTTTC.

This clone was seen a few times. The junction differs from germline at one of its ends, possibly a read error. Within the sample, other DNA sequences also encode this same CDR3. This rearrangement joins TRDV2 to TRDJ3; 9 bases map to TRDD3. CDR3 length: 21 amino acids. Germline V gene data show CDR1 as GEAIGNYY and CDR2 as EKD. CDR3 amino acids: CACDSLYWGSPHSWDARQMFF. For the CDR3, the DNA is TGTGCCTGTGACTCCTTGTACTGGGGGAGCCCCCACTCCTGGGACGCCCGGCAGATGTTTTTC.

This clone showed up many times. This chain connects TRDV2 to TRDJ3; 8 bases align to TRDD3. Trimming took 0 bases from V and 0 from J; bases not matched to a gene: 15. Germline V gene lookup returns CDR1 GEAIGNYY and CDR2 EKD. This CDR3 has 22 amino acids. Here the CDR3 reads CACDTVTGGLLSSSWDTRQMFF. CDR3 in DNA: TGTGCCTGTGACACCGTTACTGGGGGCCTACTCTCTAGCTCCTGGGACACCCGACAGATGTTTTTC.

This clone has more than one count but fewer than ten. A far larger clone differs by one base, so this is likely a read error. The rearrangement joins TRDV2 to TRDJ3; maybe TRDD3 (5 bases). The CDR3 sequence is 17 residues long. Germline V lookup: CDR1 GEAIGNYY, CDR2 EKD. DNA of the CDR3: TGTGCCTGTGACACCGTAAGGGGCTCCTGGGACACCCGACAGACGTTTTTC. It codes for CACDTVRGSWDTRQTFF.

A note on this clone: TCRdb has a much larger clone's protein, which differs at residue 12 from the translation of this DNA, likely because of a read error; what is shown is the protein translated from the DNA. In the same sample, other DNA sequences code for this CDR3. The rearrangement uses TRDV2 and TRDJ3; 10 bases are shared with TRDD3. Germline V lookup: CDR1 GEAIGNYY, CDR2 EKD. This CDR3 has 18 amino acids. The CDR3 nucleotides read TGTGCCTGTGACACCGTACTGGGGGATTCCTGGGGCACCCGACAGATGTTTTTC. Translation gives CACDTVLGDSWGTRQMFF.

Concerning this clone itself: A much bigger clone sits one base away, suggesting this may be a read error. The identical CDR3 is also encoded by other nucleotide sequences in the sample. The J gene is TRDJ2, the V gene TRDV2; 10 bases match TRDD3. There are 17 residues in the CDR3. Germline assignment: CDR1 GEAIGNYY and CDR2 EKD. The CDR3 nucleotides are TGTGCCTGTGACACGTTGGGGGATACTTCCCTGACCGCACAACTCTTCTTT. This sequence encodes CACDTLGDTSLTAQLFF.

This clone came up a few times. The protein TCRdb lists belongs to a much larger clone and differs from this DNA's translation at residue 12, which points to a read error; the protein shown is made from the DNA. This rearrangement joins TRDV2 to TRDJ1; 9 nucleotides agree with TRDD3. The V gene's germline CDR1 is GEAIGNYY and CDR2 EKD. The CDR3 length is 14 residues. CDR3 in amino acids: CACDPLLGEPKPIF. CDR3 DNA sequence: TGTGCCTGTGACCCCCTACTGGGGGAGCCGAAACCCATCTTT.

As for this clone: A much bigger clone sits one base away, suggesting this may be a read error. The gene calls are TRDV2 and TRDJ4; 8 nucleotides match TRDD3. The CDR3 totals 13 residues. The V segment lost 1 base and the J segment 3 bases; nucleotides outside the gene matches: 3. Germline V gives CDR1 GEAIGNYY, CDR2 EKD. The CDR3 here is CACDTGGSGPLIF. The DNA of the CDR3 is TGTGCCTGTGACACTGGGGGATCCGGACCCCTGATCTTT.

This clone was seen a handful of times. A read error likely explains this, since a far larger clone differs by one base. The rearrangement links TRDV2 to TRDJ1; possible D gene TRDD3, 6 bases. The CDR3 sequence is 15 residues long. The V gene lost 2 bases and the J gene lost 0 bases, with 12 bases spanning the gap. Per the germline V gene, CDR1 is GEAIGNYY and CDR2 is EKD. The CDR3 reads CACDRPGEYTDKLIF. The CDR3 DNA reads as TGTGCCTGTGACAGACCGGGGGAGTACACCGATAAACTCATCTTT.

This clone was recorded a few times. At residue 8, the TCRdb amino acid sequence and the translated nucleotide sequence differ, so the protein here is the DNA translation. This chain links TRDV2 with TRDJ3; tentative D call: TRDD3 (6 bases). The ends were cut back, 3 bases at V and 3 bases at J, with 11 bases in the middle. This CDR3 is 16 amino acids long. CDR1 is GEAIGNYY and CDR2 is EKD in the germline V gene. In nucleotides, the CDR3 is TGTGCCTGTGACGTACTGGGCTTCTGGGACACCCGACAGATGTTTTTC. This sequence encodes CACDVLGFWDTRQMFF.

As regards this clone: Given a far larger clone just one base away, this is likely a sequencing read error. This same CDR3 is encoded by further DNA sequences in the sample. The chain couples TRDV2 to TRDJ3, with 9 bases fitting TRDD3. CDR1 GEAIGNYY and CDR2 EKD come from the germline V gene. Trimming took 0 bases from V and 0 from J; bases not matched to a gene: 8. The CDR3 is made up of 20 amino acids. The CDR3 loop is CACDTTTGGRGSWDTRQMFF. The CDR3 DNA sequence: TGTGCCTGTGACACCACTACTGGGGGAAGGGGCTCCTGGGACACCCGACAGATGTTTTTC.

About this clone: A read error likely explains why the TCRdb protein, taken from a much larger clone, differs from this DNA's translation at residue 11; the protein shown is translated from the DNA. This chain uses TRDV2 with TRDJ2; 13 nucleotides align to TRDD3. Germline-derived CDR1 and CDR2 are GEAIGNYY and EKD. V shed 3 bases and J 7 bases; nucleotides not matched to a gene: 7. This CDR3 spans 16 amino acids. For the CDR3, the DNA is TGTGCCTGTGACTCCCTACTGGGGGATACGCAAGCACAACTCTTCTTT. Translation gives CACDSLLGDTQAQLFF.

This clone was detected a few times. V gene TRDV2 combines with J gene TRDJ3, with 7 bases that match TRDD3. The CDR3 is made up of 17 amino acids. Germline V gives CDR1 GEAIGNYY, CDR2 EKD. Germline trimming cut 5 bases from V and 0 bases from J; bases unmatched to any gene: 6. CDR3 bases: TGTGCCTGTGTCACTAGGGGATACTCCTGGGACACCCGACAGATGTTTTTC. This codes for CACVTRGYSWDTRQMFF.